The rows below give T cell receptor beta chains drawn from one sample of a study of cytomegalovirus exposure and HLA in healthy donors. The method was immunoSEQ multiplex PCR; TCRdb's version includes in-frame clones alone and lacks a portion of them. The sample shows about 160,000 clones, around 80% of them seen only once. Sequenced: PBMCs. The receptors shown here come from a male donor in good health and CMV-seropositive. CDR3s include the opening cysteine and the closing phenylalanine or tryptophan. Each record gives: J gene, clone size, D gene, V gene, CDR3 DNA, CDR3 protein. The D gene is left open where the match is weak. A row's size may be missing; if present it is once, few, many or a size class.

j_gene: TRBJ2-1; abundance: .; d_gene: TRBD2; v_gene: TRBV14; CDR3nt: TGTGCCAGCAGCCATAGCGGGAGGGGCTCCTACAATGAGCAGTTCTTC; CDR3aa: CASSHSGRGSYNEQFF
j_gene: TRBJ1-2; abundance: .; d_gene: .; v_gene: TRBV4-2; CDR3nt: TGTGCCAGCAGCCAAAACCCCCCGCACAGCTATGGCTACACCTTC; CDR3aa: CASSQNPPHSYGYTF
j_gene: TRBJ2-7; abundance: .; d_gene: .; v_gene: TRBV18; CDR3nt: TGTGCCAGCTCACCACTCCCGGGACTTACGAAGCATAGCTCCTACGAGCAGTACTTC; CDR3aa: CASSPLPGLTKHSSYEQYF
j_gene: TRBJ2-7; abundance: few; d_gene: TRBD2; v_gene: TRBV6-5; CDR3nt: TGTGCCAGCAGTCGCGGGGGTAGCGAGCAGTACTTC; CDR3aa: CASSRGGSEQYF
j_gene: TRBJ2-1; abundance: .; d_gene: .; v_gene: TRBV5-8; CDR3nt: TGTGCCAGCAGCTTGGGGACTTGGTTCAATGAGCAGTTCTTC; CDR3aa: CASSLGTWFNEQFF
j_gene: TRBJ2-1; abundance: .; d_gene: TRBD2; v_gene: TRBV28; CDR3nt: TGTGCCAGCAGCCCACGCGCACTAGCGGTGGGCAATGAGCAGTTCTTC; CDR3aa: CASSPRALAVGNEQFF
j_gene: TRBJ2-7; abundance: .; d_gene: TRBD2; v_gene: TRBV7-9; CDR3nt: TGTTCCAGCAGCTTCCGCTCAGCGGGAGCAACCTACGAGCAGTACTTC; CDR3aa: CSSSFRSAGATYEQYF
j_gene: TRBJ2-1; abundance: .; d_gene: TRBD2; v_gene: TRBV10-3; CDR3nt: TGTGCCATCAGTGAGATTACTAGCGGCAATGAGCAGTTCTTC; CDR3aa: CAISEITSGNEQFF
j_gene: TRBJ2-2; abundance: few; d_gene: TRBD1; v_gene: TRBV13; CDR3nt: TGTGCCAGCAGCTATCGACCGGGACAGGGCTCTGGGGAGCTGTTTTTT; CDR3aa: CASSYRPGQGSGELFF
j_gene: TRBJ1-1; abundance: .; d_gene: .; v_gene: TRBV18; CDR3nt: TGTGCCAGCTCACCGCGGACAGCTAGCAACACTGAAGCTTTCTTT; CDR3aa: CASSPRTASNTEAFF
j_gene: TRBJ1-5; abundance: .; d_gene: .; v_gene: TRBV14; CDR3nt: TGTGCCAGCAGCCAAGGAGCGGTTCAGCCCCAGCATTTT; CDR3aa: CASSQGAVQPQHF
j_gene: TRBJ2-3; abundance: .; d_gene: TRBD2; v_gene: TRBV11-3; CDR3nt: TGTGCCAGCAGCTCGAGGACTAGCTTGGATACGCAGTATTTT; CDR3aa: CASSSRTSLDTQYF
j_gene: TRBJ2-3; abundance: once; d_gene: .; v_gene: TRBV5-1; CDR3nt: TGCGCCAGCAGGATACTAGCTGCACCCGCAGATACGCAGTATTTT; CDR3aa: CASRILAAPADTQYF
j_gene: TRBJ2-7; abundance: .; d_gene: .; v_gene: TRBV5-1; CDR3nt: TGCGCCAGCAGCCGGGACTTCAACTACGAGCAGTACTTC; CDR3aa: CASSRDFNYEQYF
j_gene: TRBJ2-7; abundance: .; d_gene: TRBD1; v_gene: TRBV6-1; CDR3nt: TGTGCCAGCAGTGAATGGACAGGGGGCTCCTACGAGCAGTACTTC; CDR3aa: CASSEWTGGSYEQYF
j_gene: TRBJ1-5; abundance: .; d_gene: .; v_gene: TRBV5-1; CDR3nt: TGCGCCAGCAGCTTGGATACAGGGCACAATCAGCCCCAGCATTTT; CDR3aa: CASSLDTGHNQPQHF
j_gene: TRBJ2-7; abundance: .; d_gene: .; v_gene: TRBV11-3; CDR3nt: TGTGCCAGCAGCTTAGGTAATACAGTGGCCTCCTACGAGCAGTACTTC; CDR3aa: CASSLGNTVASYEQYF
j_gene: TRBJ2-4; abundance: .; d_gene: .; v_gene: TRBV28; CDR3nt: TGTGCCAGCAGTTTGCCCCGGGTAGCCAAAAACATTCAGTACTTC; CDR3aa: CASSLPRVAKNIQYF
j_gene: TRBJ1-1; abundance: few; d_gene: TRBD1; v_gene: TRBV27; CDR3nt: TGTGCCAGCAGGCCGGGACAGGGATCGTCCGAAGCTTTCTTT; CDR3aa: CASRPGQGSSEAFF
j_gene: TRBJ1-2; abundance: few; d_gene: .; v_gene: TRBV21-1; CDR3nt: TGTGCCAGCAGCTCCGACTCGCGCACCTTC; CDR3aa: CASSSDSRTF
j_gene: TRBJ1-2; abundance: .; d_gene: .; v_gene: TRBV7-6; CDR3nt: TGTGCCAGCAGCTCCAGGGATTATGGCTACACCTTC; CDR3aa: CASSSRDYGYTF
j_gene: TRBJ1-3; abundance: few; d_gene: .; v_gene: TRBV9; CDR3nt: TGTGCCAGCAGCGTAGATGGAGGGGGAGGGGGCACCATATATTTT; CDR3aa: CASSVDGGGGGTIYF
j_gene: TRBJ1-1; abundance: .; d_gene: .; v_gene: TRBV29-1; CDR3nt: TGCAGCGTTCGATCGAGGTCTTCTGAAGCTTTCTTT; CDR3aa: CSVRSRSSEAFF
j_gene: TRBJ1-3; abundance: few; d_gene: .; v_gene: TRBV6-6; CDR3nt: TGTGCCAGCAGTGGGGGCGACGTCTCTGGAAACACCATATATTTT; CDR3aa: CASSGGDVSGNTIYF
j_gene: TRBJ1-5; abundance: .; d_gene: .; v_gene: TRBV6-1; CDR3nt: TGTGCCAGCAGTTCCCACGTGGGAGACGCTCAGCCCCAGCATTTT; CDR3aa: CASSSHVGDAQPQHF
j_gene: TRBJ1-5; abundance: .; d_gene: .; v_gene: TRBV30; CDR3nt: TGTGCCTGGAGAACAGGGATCAATCAGCCCCAGCATTTT; CDR3aa: CAWRTGINQPQHF
j_gene: TRBJ1-6; abundance: .; d_gene: TRBD1; v_gene: TRBV5-1; CDR3nt: TGCGCCAGCAGCGGGACAGAGTCCTATAATTCACCCCTCCACTTT; CDR3aa: CASSGTESYNSPLHF
j_gene: TRBJ2-3; abundance: .; d_gene: TRBD2; v_gene: TRBV10-3; CDR3nt: TGTGCCACTGCCTGGGGGGAGGGCCGTTACGGCACAGATACGCAGTATTTT; CDR3aa: CATAWGEGRYGTDTQYF
j_gene: TRBJ2-7; abundance: .; d_gene: TRBD1; v_gene: TRBV6-5; CDR3nt: TGTGCCAGCAGTCCCGGACAGGTGAGCTCCTACGAGCAGTACTTC; CDR3aa: CASSPGQVSSYEQYF
j_gene: TRBJ2-1; abundance: .; d_gene: .; v_gene: TRBV11-3; CDR3nt: TGTGCCAGCAGCATGGACAGTTACAATGAGCAGTTCTTC; CDR3aa: CASSMDSYNEQFF
j_gene: TRBJ2-7; abundance: .; d_gene: .; v_gene: TRBV7-7; CDR3nt: TGTGCTAGCAGCTCCCCGCGGGATCCGAGCTCCGAGCAGTACTTC; CDR3aa: CASSSPRDPSSEQYF
j_gene: TRBJ2-1; abundance: once; d_gene: TRBD2; v_gene: TRBV9; CDR3nt: TGTGCCAGCAGCGTAGGGGCTAGCGGATCCTACAATGAGCAGTTCTTC; CDR3aa: CASSVGASGSYNEQFF
j_gene: TRBJ1-1; abundance: .; d_gene: .; v_gene: TRBV7-9; CDR3nt: TGTGCCAGTTCTGGGCGGGGGAACACTGAAGCTTTCTTT; CDR3aa: CASSGRGNTEAFF
j_gene: TRBJ2-5; abundance: once; d_gene: TRBD1; v_gene: TRBV18; CDR3nt: TGTGCCAGCGTCAGGGGACAGCAAGAGACCCAGTACTTC; CDR3aa: CASVRGQQETQYF
j_gene: TRBJ2-6; abundance: .; d_gene: .; v_gene: TRBV7-9; CDR3nt: TGTTCCAGCAGCCCAGTGGGGGGGCGGGTGGCTGGGGCCAACGTCCTGACTTTC; CDR3aa: CSSSPVGGRVAGANVLTF
j_gene: TRBJ2-1; abundance: .; d_gene: .; v_gene: TRBV6-5; CDR3nt: TGTGCCAGCAGGACTAACGGAGGCAATGAGCAGTTCTTC; CDR3aa: CASRTNGGNEQFF
j_gene: TRBJ1-1; abundance: .; d_gene: TRBD1; v_gene: TRBV6-1; CDR3nt: TGTGCCAGCAGTGAAGGACAGGGGGGCACTGAAGCTTTCTTT; CDR3aa: CASSEGQGGTEAFF
j_gene: TRBJ1-5; abundance: .; d_gene: TRBD1; v_gene: TRBV25-1; CDR3nt: TGTGCCAGCAGTGATCCCCGGGACAGGACCAATCAGCCCCAGCATTTT; CDR3aa: CASSDPRDRTNQPQHF
j_gene: TRBJ2-7; abundance: .; d_gene: .; v_gene: TRBV7-9; CDR3nt: TGTGCCAGCAGCTTAGGGGCCACCTACGAGCAGTACTTC; CDR3aa: CASSLGATYEQYF
j_gene: TRBJ2-7; abundance: .; d_gene: .; v_gene: TRBV25-1; CDR3nt: TGTGCCAGCAGTGTACAGGACTCCTACGAGCAGTACTTC; CDR3aa: CASSVQDSYEQYF
j_gene: TRBJ1-4; abundance: .; d_gene: .; v_gene: TRBV14; CDR3nt: TGTGCCAGCAGCCAGTTTCGGGAAAAACTGTTTTTT; CDR3aa: CASSQFREKLFF
j_gene: TRBJ1-6; abundance: .; d_gene: TRBD1; v_gene: TRBV4-2; CDR3nt: TGTGCCAGCAGCCAAACCACCCGACAGGGCAAGGGTTCACCCCTCCACTTT; CDR3aa: CASSQTTRQGKGSPLHF
j_gene: TRBJ1-5; abundance: .; d_gene: .; v_gene: TRBV5-6; CDR3nt: TGTGCCAGCAGCTTCTTCAGGGATTTTGGCAATCAGCCCCAGCATTTT; CDR3aa: CASSFFRDFGNQPQHF
j_gene: TRBJ1-5; abundance: .; d_gene: TRBD1; v_gene: TRBV7-2; CDR3nt: TGTGCCAGCAGCTTAGCGCCCCAGGGGGCTCGCAATCAGCCCCAGCATTTT; CDR3aa: CASSLAPQGARNQPQHF
j_gene: TRBJ2-5; abundance: .; d_gene: TRBD2; v_gene: TRBV7-9; CDR3nt: TGTGCCAGCAGCGCTCCGGGACTAGCGGGAGAGACCCAGTACTTC; CDR3aa: CASSAPGLAGETQYF
j_gene: TRBJ2-7; abundance: .; d_gene: .; v_gene: TRBV9; CDR3nt: TGTGCCAGCAGCGCGGGAGACCGGGCCTACGAGCAGTACTTC; CDR3aa: CASSAGDRAYEQYF
j_gene: TRBJ2-7; abundance: .; d_gene: TRBD2; v_gene: TRBV4-1; CDR3nt: TGCGCCAGCAGCCAACCGACTAGCGGGACTCCCGAGCAGTACTTC; CDR3aa: CASSQPTSGTPEQYF
j_gene: TRBJ2-1; abundance: few; d_gene: .; v_gene: TRBV4-1; CDR3nt: TGCGCCAGCAGCCAATTCCACTCCTCGTACAATGAGCAGTTCTTC; CDR3aa: CASSQFHSSYNEQFF
j_gene: TRBJ2-1; abundance: .; d_gene: .; v_gene: TRBV6-5; CDR3nt: TGTGCCAGTTCCCCGCGTGGGGGGAAAGAGGGTGAGCAGTTCTTC; CDR3aa: CASSPRGGKEGEQFF
j_gene: TRBJ1-3; abundance: few; d_gene: TRBD1; v_gene: TRBV11-3; CDR3nt: TGTGCCAGCAGCCGACAGGGGAAAGACACCATATATTTT; CDR3aa: CASSRQGKDTIYF
j_gene: TRBJ1-2; abundance: once; d_gene: .; v_gene: TRBV7-9; CDR3nt: TGTTCCAGCAGCTTACAGGGACTGGATACTAGTCTCTACACCTTC; CDR3aa: CSSSLQGLDTSLYTF
j_gene: TRBJ2-3; abundance: .; d_gene: .; v_gene: TRBV21-1; CDR3nt: TGTGCCAGCAGCAAACCTCCTAGCGGGGGCACAGATACGCAGTATTTT; CDR3aa: CASSKPPSGGTDTQYF